A selection of T cell receptor beta chains follows, all from one sample in a study of T cell responses to AZD1222 COVID-19 vaccine. The protocol was immunoSEQ multiplex PCR, while the TCRdb copy is restricted to in-frame clones and leaves out a portion. The table has approximately 150,000 clones, around 88% seen once. This sample comprised peripheral blood, obtained on day 0 of MenACWY control vaccination. These receptors came from an adult in good health. CDR3s include the opening cysteine and the closing phenylalanine or tryptophan. A D gene is named only where the DNA matches it firmly. Only part of the rows carry a size: once, few, many, or a class if the clone is expanded.

abundance,j_gene,len,d_gene,v_gene,CDR3aa,CDR3nt
.,TRBJ1-3,13,.,TRBV4-2,CASSHGTGNTIYF,TGTGCCAGCAGCCACGGGACCGGAAACACCATATATTTT
.,TRBJ2-7,11,.,TRBV2,CASGTFYEQYF,TGTGCCAGCGGTACTTTCTACGAGCAGTACTTC
.,TRBJ2-1,17,TRBD2,TRBV6-2/TRBV6-3,CASSYQGRPSGVHEQFF,TGTGCCAGCAGTTACCAAGGTAGGCCTAGCGGGGTCCATGAGCAGTTCTTC
.,TRBJ2-7,16,TRBD2,TRBV5-1,CASSLAGLAGASEQYF,TGCGCCAGCAGCCTGGCGGGGCTAGCGGGGGCAAGCGAGCAGTACTTC
.,TRBJ2-1,14,.,TRBV25-1,CASSRDLYYNEQFF,TGTGCCAGCAGTCGGGACTTATACTACAATGAGCAGTTCTTC
.,TRBJ2-7,13,TRBD1,TRBV2,CASKETGVYEQYF,TGTGCCAGCAAAGAGACAGGGGTCTACGAGCAGTACTTC
.,TRBJ2-3,13,.,TRBV12-3/TRBV12-4,CASSRLGQSTQYF,TGTGCCAGCAGCCGCTTGGGACAAAGTACGCAGTATTTT
.,TRBJ1-1,13,.,TRBV6-4,CASSEGVGTEAFF,TGTGCCAGCAGCGAGGGGGTCGGCACTGAAGCTTTCTTT
.,TRBJ2-3,17,TRBD2,TRBV11-3,CASSLDLRSGGTDTQYF,TGTGCCAGCAGCTTAGATCTACGTAGCGGGGGGACAGATACGCAGTATTTT
few,TRBJ2-7,15,.,TRBV27,CASSFEGPSSYEQYF,TGTGCCAGCAGTTTTGAGGGGCCTAGCTCCTACGAGCAGTACTTC
.,TRBJ2-7,12,.,TRBV5-4,CASSLDRAEQYF,TGTGCCAGCAGCTTGGACCGCGCCGAGCAGTACTTC
.,TRBJ2-2,13,.,TRBV29-1,CSVEEGASGELFF,TGCAGCGTTGAAGAGGGGGCTTCCGGGGAGCTGTTTTTT
few,TRBJ1-2,13,TRBD1,TRBV11-1,CASSPGQRYGYTF,TGTGCCAGCAGCCCGGGACAGCGCTATGGCTACACCTTC
.,TRBJ1-2,14,TRBD1,TRBV7-9,CASEPGQGHYGYTF,TGTGCCAGCGAGCCGGGACAGGGTCACTATGGCTACACCTTC
.,TRBJ1-2,16,.,TRBV3-1/TRBV3-2,CASSLLTTGTNYGYTF,TGTGCCAGCAGCCTACTTACAACAGGGACCAACTATGGCTACACCTTC
.,TRBJ1-1,14,TRBD1,TRBV11-2,CASSRGQVNTEAFF,TGTGCCAGCAGCAGGGGACAGGTGAACACTGAAGCTTTCTTT
.,TRBJ2-3,14,TRBD1,TRBV2,CASSDDRGIDTQYF,TGTGCCAGCAGTGACGACAGGGGGATAGATACGCAGTATTTT
few,TRBJ1-1,12,.,TRBV30,CAWGRADTEAFF,TGTGCCTGGGGCAGGGCGGACACTGAAGCTTTCTTT
.,TRBJ1-5,14,.,TRBV4-3,CASSELGGGQPQHF,TGCGCCAGCAGCGAACTCGGGGGGGGTCAGCCCCAGCATTTT
.,TRBJ2-2,15,.,TRBV6-5,CASSYGRSNTGELFF,TGTGCCAGCAGTTACGGTCGGTCGAACACCGGGGAGCTGTTTTTT
.,TRBJ2-2,15,TRBD1,TRBV5-6,CASSPGTGIPGELFF,TGTGCCAGCAGCCCCGGGACAGGGATACCCGGGGAGCTGTTTTTT
.,TRBJ1-2,13,TRBD1,TRBV3-1/TRBV3-2,CASSLGQGVGYTF,TGTGCCAGCAGCCTCGGACAGGGGGTCGGCTACACCTTC
.,TRBJ1-1,14,.,TRBV2,CASSEGPTLLGAFF,TGTGCCAGCAGTGAAGGACCCACCCTGCTAGGAGCTTTCTTT
.,TRBJ2-2,15,.,TRBV4-1,CASSQEGRKGGELFF,TGCGCCAGCAGCCAAGAAGGGCGTAAGGGCGGGGAGCTGTTTTTT
.,TRBJ2-3,13,.,TRBV9,CASSSIRTDTQYF,TGTGCCAGCAGCTCCATACGAACAGATACGCAGTATTTT
.,TRBJ2-1,15,TRBD2,TRBV5-1,CASRQTSGSSNEQFF,TGCGCCAGCAGACAAACTAGCGGGAGTTCAAATGAGCAGTTCTTC
.,TRBJ2-3,15,.,TRBV5-8,CASSGGTDSTDTQYF,TGTGCCAGCAGCGGAGGGACAGACAGCACAGATACGCAGTATTTT
.,TRBJ2-7,11,TRBD2,TRBV10-3,CAISGTGGKYF,TGTGCCATCAGTGGAACCGGGGGGAAGTACTTC
.,TRBJ2-7,13,.,TRBV6-1,CASSDRVDYEQYF,TGTGCCAGCAGTGACAGGGTGGACTACGAGCAGTACTTC
.,TRBJ1-2,13,.,TRBV7-6,CASSLAGGYGYTF,TGTGCCAGCAGCTTAGCAGGGGGCTATGGCTACACCTTC
few,TRBJ1-1,14,.,TRBV27,CASSLGRQGTEAFF,TGTGCCAGCAGTTTAGGTAGGCAGGGCACTGAAGCTTTCTTT
.,TRBJ1-1,13,.,TRBV7-3,CASSLREGGTAFF,TGTGCCAGCAGCTTAAGAGAAGGGGGGACGGCTTTCTTT
.,TRBJ1-2,15,TRBD1,TRBV5-8,CASSPPTGFGYGYTF,TGTGCCAGCAGCCCTCCGACAGGGTTCGGCTATGGCTACACCTTC
.,TRBJ2-2,16,.,TRBV7-3,CASSLSGVSNTGELFF,TGTGCCAGCAGCTTAAGTGGGGTCTCGAACACCGGGGAGCTGTTTTTT
.,TRBJ1-4,17,TRBD1,TRBV5-1,CASSSGTGNVGHEKLFF,TGCGCCAGCAGCTCGGGGACAGGGAACGTCGGACATGAAAAACTGTTTTTT
.,TRBJ2-7,15,.,TRBV12-5,CASGLTAGVSYGQYF,TGTGCTAGTGGTTTGACGGCGGGCGTTTCCTACGGGCAGTACTTC
.,TRBJ1-1,13,.,TRBV7-2,CASSFGHGTEAFF,TGTGCCAGCAGCTTTGGACATGGGACTGAAGCTTTCTTT
.,TRBJ2-7,14,.,TRBV5-1,CASSLDGLPYEQYF,TGCGCCAGCAGCTTGGACGGACTTCCCTACGAGCAGTACTTC
.,TRBJ1-5,16,.,TRBV5-1,CASSLGEGGVDQPQHF,TGCGCCAGCAGCTTGGGTGAGGGAGGTGTGGATCAGCCCCAGCATTTT
.,TRBJ2-1,14,.,TRBV7-2,CASSAGRLGTEQFF,TGTGCCAGCAGCGCCGGTCGGTTGGGCACTGAGCAGTTCTTC
.,TRBJ1-2,15,.,TRBV2,CASSEGENRDYGYTF,TGTGCCAGCAGTGAAGGGGAAAACAGGGACTATGGCTACACCTTC
few,TRBJ2-1,13,.,TRBV24-1,CATGEGLGLEQFF,TGTGCCACCGGAGAGGGGCTCGGTCTAGAGCAGTTCTTC
.,TRBJ2-3,15,.,TRBV11-3,CASSLVQLRTDTQYF,TGTGCCAGCAGCTTAGTGCAGCTTCGCACAGATACGCAGTATTTT
.,TRBJ2-2,15,TRBD1,TRBV5-1,CASSLTGGETGELFF,TGCGCCAGCAGCCTTACAGGGGGCGAGACCGGGGAGCTGTTTTTT
.,TRBJ2-7,15,.,TRBV28,CASSRETGASYEQYF,TGTGCCAGCAGCCGAGAGACAGGCGCCTCCTACGAGCAGTACTTC
.,TRBJ2-5,14,.,TRBV27,CASSLSTMGETQYF,TGTGCCAGCAGTTTATCGACTATGGGAGAGACCCAATACTTC
.,TRBJ2-7,12,.,TRBV19,CASSIKGTEQYF,TGTGCCAGTAGTATTAAGGGAACCGAGCAGTACTTC